This entry is about one TCR beta chain. Profiling relied on immunoSEQ multiplex PCR, and the TCRdb table lists in-frame clones only, not all of them. The sample lists 410,000 or so clones; about 93% were seen once. This CDR3 has 15 amino acids. V was trimmed by 5 bases and J by 4 bases, leaving 14 bases between them. Germline values: CDR1 LNHDA, CDR2 SQIVND (reference sequence). These data come from a study of Ad26.COV2.S vaccination and SARS-CoV-2 variants. Treatment denoted: 19 received Ad26.COV2.S at low or high dose, single or two shots; 5 received placebo; per-sample allocation not given. Sample collection was performed on day 63 after the first vaccine or placebo injection.

The chain is built from TRBV19 and TRBJ2-2; no definite D call. The sequence was collected from a person aged 18-65 years who received the Ad26.COV2.S COVID-19 vaccine or a placebo. The specimen was peripheral blood, collected in a trial of Ad26.COV2.S vaccine versus placebo. The CDR3 region is CASSDWDSFTGELFF. As DNA, the CDR3 is TGTGCCAGTAGTGATTGGGATTCTTTCACCGGGGAGCTGTTTTTT.